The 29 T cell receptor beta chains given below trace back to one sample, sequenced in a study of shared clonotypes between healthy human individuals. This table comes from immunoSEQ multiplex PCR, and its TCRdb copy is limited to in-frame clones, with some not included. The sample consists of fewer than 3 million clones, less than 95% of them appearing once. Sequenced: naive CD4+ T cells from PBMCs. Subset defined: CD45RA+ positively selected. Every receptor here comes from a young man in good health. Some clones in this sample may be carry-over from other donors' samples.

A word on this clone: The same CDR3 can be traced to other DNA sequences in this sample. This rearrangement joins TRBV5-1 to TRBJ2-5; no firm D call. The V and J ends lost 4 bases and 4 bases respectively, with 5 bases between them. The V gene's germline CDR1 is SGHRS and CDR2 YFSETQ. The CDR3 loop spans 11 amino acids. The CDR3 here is CASSLVETQYF. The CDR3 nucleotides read TGCGCCAGCAGCCTTGTAGAGACCCAGTACTTC.

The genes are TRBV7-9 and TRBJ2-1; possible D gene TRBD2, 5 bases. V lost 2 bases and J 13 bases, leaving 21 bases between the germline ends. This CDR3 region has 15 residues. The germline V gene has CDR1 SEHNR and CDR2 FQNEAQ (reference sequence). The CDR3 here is CASSLLAARPEAQFF. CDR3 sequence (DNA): TGTGCCAGCAGCTTACTGGCGGCTCGCCCGGAGGCCCAGTTCTTC.

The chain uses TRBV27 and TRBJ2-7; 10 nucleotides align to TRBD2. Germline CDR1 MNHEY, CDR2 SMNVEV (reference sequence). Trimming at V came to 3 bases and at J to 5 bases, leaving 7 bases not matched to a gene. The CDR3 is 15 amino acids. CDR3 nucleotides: TGTGCCAGCAGTTTTGGAATAGCGGGAGGCAACGAGCAGTACTTC. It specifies CASSFGIAGGNEQYF.

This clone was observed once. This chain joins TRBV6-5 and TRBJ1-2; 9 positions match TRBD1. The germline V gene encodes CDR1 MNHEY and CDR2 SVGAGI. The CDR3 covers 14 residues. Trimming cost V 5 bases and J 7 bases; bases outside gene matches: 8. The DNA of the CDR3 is TGTGCCAGCAGTCCTACAGGGGGCTCGGTTGGCTACACCTTC. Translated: CASSPTGGSVGYTF.

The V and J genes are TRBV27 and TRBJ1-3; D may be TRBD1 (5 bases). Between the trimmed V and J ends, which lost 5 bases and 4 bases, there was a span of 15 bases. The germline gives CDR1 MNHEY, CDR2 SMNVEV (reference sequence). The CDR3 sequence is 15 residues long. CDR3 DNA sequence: TGTGCCAGCAGTCTCTCGGGGGTAGGGGGAAACACCATATATTTT. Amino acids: CASSLSGVGGNTIYF.

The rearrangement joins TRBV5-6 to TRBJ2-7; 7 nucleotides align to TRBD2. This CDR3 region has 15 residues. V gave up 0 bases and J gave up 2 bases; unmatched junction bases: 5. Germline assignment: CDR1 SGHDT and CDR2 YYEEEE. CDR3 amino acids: CASSLAGLGTYEQYF. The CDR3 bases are TGTGCCAGCAGCTTGGCCGGACTAGGAACCTACGAGCAGTACTTC.

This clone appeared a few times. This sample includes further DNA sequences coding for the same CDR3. This CDR3 is CASSEGSYGYTF. The CDR3 DNA sequence: TGTGCCAGCAGTGAGGGCAGCTATGGCTACACCTTC. This rearrangement joins TRBV2 to TRBJ1-2; no firm D call. CDR1 and CDR2 from the germline V gene are SNHLY and FYNNEI. Trimming took off 3 bases at V and 4 bases at J, with 6 bases between the two ends. This CDR3 contains 12 residues.

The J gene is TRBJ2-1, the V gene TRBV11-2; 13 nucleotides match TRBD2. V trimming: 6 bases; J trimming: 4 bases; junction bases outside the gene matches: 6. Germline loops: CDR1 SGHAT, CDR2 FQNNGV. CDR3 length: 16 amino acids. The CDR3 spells CASRALAGGSYNEQFF. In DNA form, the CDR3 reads TGTGCCAGCAGGGCACTAGCGGGAGGGTCGTACAATGAGCAGTTCTTC.

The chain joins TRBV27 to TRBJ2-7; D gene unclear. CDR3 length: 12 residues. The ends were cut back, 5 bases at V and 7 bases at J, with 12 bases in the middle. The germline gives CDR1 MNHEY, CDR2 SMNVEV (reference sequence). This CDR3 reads CASSRSPGEQYF. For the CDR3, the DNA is TGTGCCAGCAGTCGATCTCCCGGAGAGCAGTACTTC.

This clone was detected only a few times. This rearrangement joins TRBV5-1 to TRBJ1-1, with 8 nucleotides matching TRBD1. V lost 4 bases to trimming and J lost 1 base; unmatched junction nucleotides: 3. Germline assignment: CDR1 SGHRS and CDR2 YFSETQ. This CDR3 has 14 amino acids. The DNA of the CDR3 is TGCGCCAGCAGCATCGGGACAGGGAACACTGAAGCTTTCTTT. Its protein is CASSIGTGNTEAFF.

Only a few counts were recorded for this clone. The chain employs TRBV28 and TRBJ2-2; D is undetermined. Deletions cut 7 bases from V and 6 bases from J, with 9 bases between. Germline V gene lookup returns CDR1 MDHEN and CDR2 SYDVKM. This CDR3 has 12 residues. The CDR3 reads CASISGAGELFF. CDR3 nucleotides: TGTGCCAGCATCTCGGGTGCCGGGGAGCTGTTTTTT.

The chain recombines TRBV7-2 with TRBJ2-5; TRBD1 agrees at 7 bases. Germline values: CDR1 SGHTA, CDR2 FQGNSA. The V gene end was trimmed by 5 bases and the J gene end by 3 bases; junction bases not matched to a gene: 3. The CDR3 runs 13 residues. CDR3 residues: CASSRGTEETQYF. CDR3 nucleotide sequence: TGTGCCAGCAGCCGAGGGACAGAAGAGACCCAGTACTTC.

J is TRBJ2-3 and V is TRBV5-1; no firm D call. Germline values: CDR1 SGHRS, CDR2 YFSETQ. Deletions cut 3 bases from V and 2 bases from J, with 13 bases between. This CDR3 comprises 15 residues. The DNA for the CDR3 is TGCGCCAGCAGCTCCATGACTCAACTCACAGATACGCAGTATTTT. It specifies CASSSMTQLTDTQYF.

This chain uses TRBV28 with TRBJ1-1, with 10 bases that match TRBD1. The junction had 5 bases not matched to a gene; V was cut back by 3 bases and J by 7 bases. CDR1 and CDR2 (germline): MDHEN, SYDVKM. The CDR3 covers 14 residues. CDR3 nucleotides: TGTGCCAGCAGTTTGGGCGGACAGGGGGGTGAAGCTTTCTTT. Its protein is CASSLGGQGGEAFF.

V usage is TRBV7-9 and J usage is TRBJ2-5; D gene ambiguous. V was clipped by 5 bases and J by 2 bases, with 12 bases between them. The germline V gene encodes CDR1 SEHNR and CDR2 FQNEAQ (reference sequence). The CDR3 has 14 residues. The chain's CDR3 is CASSPVGQQETQYF. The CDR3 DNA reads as TGTGCCAGCAGCCCCGTTGGGCAGCAAGAGACCCAGTACTTC.

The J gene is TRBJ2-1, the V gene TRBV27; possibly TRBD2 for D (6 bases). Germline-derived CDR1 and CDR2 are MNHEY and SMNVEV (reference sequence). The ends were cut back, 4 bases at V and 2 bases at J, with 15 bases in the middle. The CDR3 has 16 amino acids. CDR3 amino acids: CASSSLIGGAYNEQFF. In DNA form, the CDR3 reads TGTGCCAGCAGTTCCTTAATAGGCGGGGCCTACAATGAGCAGTTCTTC.

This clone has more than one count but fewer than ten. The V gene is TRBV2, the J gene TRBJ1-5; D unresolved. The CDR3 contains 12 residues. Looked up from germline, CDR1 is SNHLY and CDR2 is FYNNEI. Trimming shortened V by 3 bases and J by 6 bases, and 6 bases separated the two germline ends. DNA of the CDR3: TGTGCCAGCAGTGAGTACGTTCAGCCCCAGCATTTT. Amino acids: CASSEYVQPQHF.

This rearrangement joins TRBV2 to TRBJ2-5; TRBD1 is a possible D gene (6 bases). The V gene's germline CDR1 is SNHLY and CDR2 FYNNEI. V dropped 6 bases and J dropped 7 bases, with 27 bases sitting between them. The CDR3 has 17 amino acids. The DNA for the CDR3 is TGTGCCAGCAGCCACAACAGGGACATTGGGGAAACTGGGACCCAGTACTTC. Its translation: CASSHNRDIGETGTQYF.

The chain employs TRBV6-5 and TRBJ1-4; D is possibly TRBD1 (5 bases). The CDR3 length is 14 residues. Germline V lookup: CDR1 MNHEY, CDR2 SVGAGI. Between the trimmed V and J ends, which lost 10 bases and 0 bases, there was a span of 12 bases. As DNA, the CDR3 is TGTGCCACCCGGGGCGGACCAACTAATGAAAAACTGTTTTTT. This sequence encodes CATRGGPTNEKLFF.

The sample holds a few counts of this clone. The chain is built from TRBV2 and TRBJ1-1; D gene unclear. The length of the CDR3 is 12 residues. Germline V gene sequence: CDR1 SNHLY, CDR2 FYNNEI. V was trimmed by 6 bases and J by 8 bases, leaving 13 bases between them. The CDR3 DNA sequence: TGTGCCAGCAGGGAACTGTGGACGGAAGCTTTCTTT. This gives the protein CASRELWTEAFF.

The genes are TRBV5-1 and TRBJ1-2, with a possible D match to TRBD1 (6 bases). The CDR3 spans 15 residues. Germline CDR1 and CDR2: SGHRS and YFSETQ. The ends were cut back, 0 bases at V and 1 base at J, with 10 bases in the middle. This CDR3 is CASSLALQGNYGYTF. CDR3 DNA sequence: TGCGCCAGCAGCTTGGCCTTACAGGGTAACTATGGCTACACCTTC. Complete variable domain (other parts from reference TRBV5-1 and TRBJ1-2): KAGVTQTPRYLIKTRGQQVTLSCSPISGHRSVSWYQQTPGQGLQFLFEYFSETQRNKGNFPGRFSGRQFSNSRSEMNVSTLELGDSALYLCASSLALQGNYGYTFGSGTRLTVV.

In DNA, the CDR3 is TGTGCCAGCAGCCCGAGGCGACTAGCGGGAGGGCCGCGTCGAAATACGCAGTATTTT. Protein product: CASSPRRLAGGPRRNTQYF. The rearrangement links TRBV7-8 to TRBJ2-3, with TRBD2 identical over 14 bases. CDR1 is SGHVS and CDR2 is FQNEAQ in the germline V gene. This CDR3 has 19 amino acids. The V gene end was trimmed by 5 bases and the J gene end by 7 bases; junction bases not matched to a gene: 17.

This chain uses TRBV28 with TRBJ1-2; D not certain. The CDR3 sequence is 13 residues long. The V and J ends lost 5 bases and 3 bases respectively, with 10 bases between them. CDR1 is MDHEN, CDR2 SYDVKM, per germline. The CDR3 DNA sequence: TGTGCCAGCAGTCAAACATGGGACTATGGCTACACCTTC. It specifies CASSQTWDYGYTF.

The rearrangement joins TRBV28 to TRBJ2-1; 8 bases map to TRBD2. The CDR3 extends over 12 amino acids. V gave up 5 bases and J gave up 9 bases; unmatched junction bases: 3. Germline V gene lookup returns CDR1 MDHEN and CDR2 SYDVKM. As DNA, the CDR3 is TGTGCCAGCAGTACGACTAGCGTTGAGCAGTTCTTC. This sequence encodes CASSTTSVEQFF.

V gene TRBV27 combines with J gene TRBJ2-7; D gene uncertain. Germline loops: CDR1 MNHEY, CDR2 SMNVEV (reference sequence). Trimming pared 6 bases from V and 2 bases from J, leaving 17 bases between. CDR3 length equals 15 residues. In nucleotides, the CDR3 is TGTGCCAGCAGGGTCGGATTGGGGATGACCTACGAGCAGTACTTC. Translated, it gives CASRVGLGMTYEQYF.

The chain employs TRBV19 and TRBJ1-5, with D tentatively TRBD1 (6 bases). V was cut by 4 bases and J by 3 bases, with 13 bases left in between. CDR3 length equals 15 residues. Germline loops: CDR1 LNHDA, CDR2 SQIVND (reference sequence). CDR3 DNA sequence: TGTGCCAGTAGTAAAATACCAGGGGACAATCAGCCCCAGCATTTT. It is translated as CASSKIPGDNQPQHF.

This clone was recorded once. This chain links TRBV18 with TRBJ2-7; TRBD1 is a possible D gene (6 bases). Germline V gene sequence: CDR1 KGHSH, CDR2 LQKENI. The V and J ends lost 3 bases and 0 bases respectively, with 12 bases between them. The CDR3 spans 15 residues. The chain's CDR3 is CASSPNRASSYEQYF. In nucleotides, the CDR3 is TGTGCCAGCTCACCGAACAGGGCGAGCTCCTACGAGCAGTACTTC.

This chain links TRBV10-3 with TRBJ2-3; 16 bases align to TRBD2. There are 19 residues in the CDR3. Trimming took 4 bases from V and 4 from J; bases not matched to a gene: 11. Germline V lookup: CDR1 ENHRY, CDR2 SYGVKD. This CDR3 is CAISVPGLAGGPAPDTQYF. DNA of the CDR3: TGTGCCATCAGTGTCCCGGGACTAGCGGGAGGGCCTGCACCAGATACGCAGTATTTT.

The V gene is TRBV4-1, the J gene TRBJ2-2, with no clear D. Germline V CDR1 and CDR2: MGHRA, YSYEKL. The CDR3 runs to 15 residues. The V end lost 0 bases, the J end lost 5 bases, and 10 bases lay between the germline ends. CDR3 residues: CASSQDGGWTGELFF. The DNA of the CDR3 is TGCGCCAGCAGCCAAGACGGCGGTTGGACCGGGGAGCTGTTTTTT.